The present TCR beta chain was sequenced within a study of blood T cells in healthy people across ages (dated by TCRdb to between 2015 and 2016). The study in broad terms: Template switching captured roughly one uniquely barcoded TCR beta cDNA molecule per two T cells in model experiments. Using deep sequencing normalized with unique cDNA molecular identifiers, the study measured how TCR beta repertoire diversity changes with age. Four age groups were formed from the donors: young (average 16 years), middle-aged (just under 40), aged (approximately 60) and long-lived (about 80). To avoid experimental bias, donors of different ages were spread randomly across the sequencing lanes. Two additional independent replicas of 1 million unique cDNA reads from the same blood draw were analyzed for two donors (one aged 18 to 30 and one aged 80 or older). On the study overall, not on this receptor specifically: Estimates of total diversity based on one million sequenced T cells were considered lower bounds and underestimates. Observed TCR beta diversity per million T cells fell roughly linearly with age, and a significant reduction was already apparent by age about 36. Compared with the aged group, the long-lived group had more naive CD4+ T cells, fewer expanded clones and increased TCR diversity, a pattern suggesting age selection. Since profiling was done on bulk unsorted PBMCs, naive and antigen-experienced compartments could not be conclusively compared. Because the CMV infection status of the donors was unknown, age-related changes in expanded clonotypes may potentially have been confounded. There was a strong correlation between observed TCR beta diversity and the percentage of naive T cells measured by flow cytometry.

Donors were approximately 42 systemically healthy Caucasian individuals from Russia aged 6 to 90 years. Roughly 9 milliliters of peripheral blood were drawn from each donor into EDTA-treated Vacutainer tubes. Ficoll-Paque density-gradient centrifugation was used to isolate PBMCs, with at least 6.5 million per sample. Trizol reagent was used to extract total RNA from the PBMCs, yielding at least 5 micrograms per sample. For every donor, an aliquot of PBMCs went through flow cytometry to measure the percentages of naive CD45RAhigh/CD27high T cells. Library preparation employed 5' RACE. Sequenced on an Illumina HiSeq 2500. A second PCR of roughly 7 to 11 cycles was performed with a sample-barcoded 5' primer and a J-beta primer mix. A template-switch 5' adaptor carrying 12 random nucleotides introduced a unique molecular identifier onto each TCR beta cDNA molecule. Each sample yielded at least 3 million CDR3-containing paired-end reads. The Mint cDNA synthesis kit, primed by a TRBC-specific oligonucleotide, was used to synthesize first-strand cDNA from all RNA. Following uracil-DNA glycosylase treatment, all cDNA underwent a first 18-cycle PCR with the universal primers M1SS and BC2_uni_R. Per the original workflow: For normalization, 1 million high-quality reads, each with a distinct molecular identifier, were randomly selected from each sample. Instead of being binned into consensus sequences, reads that shared molecular identifiers were thrown out. MiTCR, set to a Q25 quality threshold and the strictest error-elimination algorithm, was used for CDR3 identification, clonotype clustering and error correction. A nonparametric unseen species model with Euler transformation was used to estimate a lower bound on total TCR beta diversity. TCRdb reprocessing: public reads trimmed at Q25 with fastp, clones called with MiXCR, in-frame beta chains kept. Identical CDR3 proteins give one entry, which carries the most common genes and DNA. TCRdb assigned the V and J calls; the authors' analysis was not used. This sample holds 540,000 or so distinct CDR3 sequences; under 55% were observed only once. The ten largest clones capture about 26% of the sample.

As regards this clonotype: Its specific antigen is unknown. The input lacks base qualities; no much larger clone sits a single base away.

The CDR3 covers 14 residues, taking in both the cysteine and the phenylalanine. Only the CDR3 DNA stays, 42 bases, in frame from base 1. The germline V gene supplies CDR1 SGHRS and CDR2 YFSETQ. The clonotype comes from a man older than 75 in good health. Sequences were obtained from blood. The chain links TRBV5-1 with TRBJ2-5; 7 bases in the junction line up with TRBD1. The J call may be mistaken, given a closer DNA end match to TRBJ2-7. DNA sequence: TGCGCCAGCAGCTTGGGGGGACAGCTAGACGAGCAGTACTTC. Its protein product is CASSLGGQLDEQYF.